These T cell receptor beta chains were read from a single sample in a study of Tregs in tolerant kidney transplant recipients. Generated by immunoSEQ multiplex PCR, the TCRdb table keeps only in-frame clones and is missing some. The table includes around 230,000 clones, 80% to 85% detected once. The sample consisted of CD4+ T cells from blood. The receptors were gathered from a human donor in good health. Each CDR3 is given with its conserved first and last residue. The D gene is left open where the match is weak. Size tells how often a clone was seen (once, few, many) or the class of an expanded clone, and some rows leave it out.

TRBV7-9	TRBD1	.	TRBJ1-1	CASSFRGGNTEAFF	TGTGCCAGCAGCTTCAGGGGGGGGAACACTGAAGCTTTCTTT
TRBV5-1	TRBD1	.	TRBJ1-1	CASSLGGQPGAEAFF	TGCGCCAGCAGCTTGGGGGGACAGCCGGGCGCTGAAGCTTTCTTT
TRBV6-5	TRBD2	.	TRBJ2-1	CASSSSTSGSHNEQFF	TGTGCCAGCAGTTCATCGACTAGCGGGTCCCACAATGAGCAGTTCTTC
TRBV29-1	.	once	TRBJ2-3	CSVGRGAGNTDTQYF	TGCAGCGTGGGAAGGGGGGCAGGGAACACAGATACGCAGTATTTT
TRBV7-7	.	.	TRBJ2-2	CASSLDSGELFF	TGTGCCAGCAGCTTGGACTCGGGGGAGCTGTTTTTT
TRBV19	.	.	TRBJ1-2	CASSIIGSGGYTF	TGTGCCAGTAGTATAATTGGATCCGGTGGCTACACCTTC
TRBV7-2	.	.	TRBJ2-2	CASSLGVTNTGELFF	TGTGCCAGCAGCTTAGGGGTAACAAACACCGGGGAGCTGTTTTTT
TRBV5-4	.	.	TRBJ2-3	CASSPIESDTQYF	TGTGCCAGCAGTCCCATTGAGTCAGATACGCAGTATTTT
TRBV2	.	.	TRBJ1-1	CASSGDLNGAFF	TGTGCCAGCAGTGGAGACCTCAATGGAGCTTTCTTT
TRBV10-1	TRBD2	.	TRBJ2-3	CASSDPSGLSTDTQYF	TGCGCCAGCAGTGATCCTAGCGGGCTAAGCACAGATACGCAGTATTTT
TRBV7-3	.	.	TRBJ2-1	CASSPYGYNEQFF	TGTGCCAGCAGCCCCTACGGGTACAATGAGCAGTTCTTC
TRBV6-6	.	.	TRBJ1-1	CASSYSTQNTEAFF	TGTGCCAGCAGTTACTCGACGCAGAACACTGAAGCTTTCTTT
TRBV18	.	.	TRBJ1-1	CASSPQPMNTEAFF	TGTGCCAGCTCACCACAGCCGATGAACACTGAAGCTTTCTTT
TRBV11-2	.	.	TRBJ2-7	CASSIGTRGLYEQYF	TGTGCCAGCAGCATCGGGACTAGGGGGCTCTACGAGCAGTACTTC
TRBV18	.	.	TRBJ1-2	CASSLGISPEARNYGYTF	TGTGCCAGCTCTCTAGGTATCTCTCCAGAAGCAAGGAACTATGGCTACACCTTC
TRBV5-1	TRBD2	.	TRBJ2-7	CASSSGTSDPYEQYF	TGCGCCAGCAGTTCCGGGACTAGCGACCCCTACGAGCAGTACTTC
TRBV5-4	TRBD1	few	TRBJ1-4	CASSTDRDEKLFF	TGTGCCAGCAGCACGGACAGGGATGAAAAACTGTTTTTT
TRBV7-2	.	.	TRBJ2-7	CASSLARLALSSYEQYF	TGTGCCAGCAGCTTAGCTAGGCTAGCGCTTAGCTCCTACGAGCAGTACTTC
TRBV18	TRBD1	.	TRBJ2-7	CASSPSTGVYEQYF	TGTGCCAGCTCACCATCGACAGGGGTCTACGAGCAGTACTTC
TRBV5-1	.	.	TRBJ2-7	CARYLGRSSYEQYF	TGCGCCCGATATCTAGGTAGAAGCTCCTACGAGCAGTACTTC
TRBV9	.	.	TRBJ1-1	CASSTRAELNTEAFF	TGTGCCAGCAGCACGAGAGCAGAACTGAACACTGAAGCTTTCTTT
TRBV25-1	TRBD2	.	TRBJ2-1	CASSGGLAPTGEQFF	TGTGCCAGCAGTGGGGGACTAGCGCCTACGGGGGAGCAGTTCTTC
TRBV6-1	TRBD2	.	TRBJ2-7	CATSPAGGFYEQYF	TGTGCCACCTCCCCAGCGGGGGGATTCTACGAGCAGTACTTC
TRBV21-1	.	.	TRBJ2-7	CASSKIGLSYEQYF	TGTGCCAGCAGCAAAATAGGCCTCTCCTACGAGCAGTACTTC
TRBV19	.	.	TRBJ2-5	CASSSGVGQYF	TGTGCCAGTAGTTCGGGGGTAGGGCAGTACTTC
TRBV7-8	.	few	TRBJ1-5	CASSLGVRLDQPQHF	TGTGCCAGCAGCTTAGGTGTCAGGTTGGATCAGCCCCAGCATTTT
TRBV12-5	TRBD2	.	TRBJ2-7	CASGPYSGVSYSYEQYF	TGTGCTAGTGGTCCATATAGCGGGGTGTCTTACTCCTACGAGCAGTACTTC
TRBV27	TRBD2	.	TRBJ2-5	CASRRWTSGGTRETQYF	TGTGCCAGCAGACGTTGGACTAGCGGAGGCACAAGGGAGACCCAGTACTTC
TRBV5-1	TRBD2	.	TRBJ2-1	CASSWLAGSSYNEQFF	TGCGCCAGCAGCTGGCTAGCGGGAAGCTCCTACAATGAGCAGTTCTTC
TRBV4-2	.	.	TRBJ2-7	CASSQAAYSYEQYF	TGTGCCAGCAGCCAAGCAGCGTATTCTTACGAACAGTACTTC
TRBV29-1	TRBD2	.	TRBJ2-3	CSVVPRGGAGDTQYF	TGCAGCGTTGTCCCCCGCGGGGGGGCCGGAGATACGCAGTATTTT
TRBV2	.	.	TRBJ2-7	CASSVLREVYEQYF	TGTGCCAGCAGTGTTCTCAGGGAAGTCTACGAGCAGTACTTC
TRBV18	TRBD1	.	TRBJ1-1	CASSSTGWDTEAFF	TGTGCCAGCTCATCGACAGGGTGGGACACTGAAGCTTTCTTT
TRBV11-2	.	.	TRBJ1-5	CASSVGGQGTQPQHF	TGTGCCAGCAGCGTCGGGGGGCAGGGCACTCAGCCCCAGCATTTT
TRBV29-1	.	.	TRBJ1-1	CSVEGRTNTEAFF	TGCAGCGTGGAGGGACGGACTAACACTGAAGCTTTCTTT
TRBV5-6	TRBD2	.	TRBJ2-1	CASSHGLAYEQFF	TGTGCCAGCAGCCACGGACTAGCCTATGAGCAGTTCTTC
TRBV28	.	.	TRBJ1-6	CASSSGGISPLHF	TGTGCCAGCAGTTCCGGGGGAATTTCACCCCTCCACTTT
TRBV2	.	.	TRBJ2-3	CATTLRGSGGTDTQYF	TGTGCCACTACGTTAAGGGGGAGTGGGGGCACAGATACGCAGTATTTT
TRBV19	TRBD1	.	TRBJ1-6	CASIDRARNSPLHF	TGTGCCAGTATCGACAGGGCTCGCAATTCACCCCTCCACTTT
TRBV5-1	TRBD2	.	TRBJ2-2	CASSQTSGSEGGELFF	TGCGCCAGCAGCCAAACTAGCGGGAGTGAGGGCGGGGAGCTGTTTTTT
TRBV14	.	.	TRBJ2-7	CASSQGGVRWRYEQYF	TGTGCCAGCAGCCAAGGGGGGGTTAGGTGGAGATACGAGCAGTACTTC
TRBV29-1	.	.	TRBJ2-3	CSVEREYQTQYF	TGCAGCGTTGAAAGGGAATACCAAACGCAGTATTTT
TRBV6-6	.	few	TRBJ1-2	CASSYSEQTGSYTF	TGTGCCAGCAGTTACTCGGAACAAACAGGGTCCTACACCTTC
TRBV6-4	.	.	TRBJ2-1	CASSDRVGQYNEQFF	TGTGCCAGCAGTGACAGGGTGGGCCAGTACAATGAGCAGTTCTTC
TRBV30	.	.	TRBJ1-6	CAWSSQGRSPLHF	TGTGCCTGGAGTTCGCAGGGAAGGTCACCCCTCCACTTT
TRBV6-1	TRBD1	.	TRBJ2-3	CASSERPGQRTDTQYF	TGTGCCAGCAGTGAACGCCCGGGACAGCGCACAGATACGCAGTATTTT
TRBV19	.	.	TRBJ2-7	CASSIGGTAYEQYF	TGTGCCAGTAGTATAGGCGGGACAGCCTACGAGCAGTACTTC
TRBV14	TRBD1	.	TRBJ2-2	CASSRQDRVPTGELFF	TGTGCCAGCAGCAGGCAGGACAGGGTCCCCACCGGGGAGCTGTTTTTT
TRBV7-9	.	.	TRBJ2-7	CASSSNRAEQYF	TGTGCCAGCAGCTCCAATCGGGCCGAGCAGTACTTC
TRBV6-1	TRBD1	.	TRBJ1-5	CAISESGQGRSNQPQHF	TGTGCCATCAGTGAGTCGGGACAGGGTAGGAGCAATCAGCCCCAGCATTTT
TRBV10-3	.	.	TRBJ1-2	CAISDQRGGRVYGYTF	TGTGCCATCAGTGACCAGCGGGGGGGGCGCGTCTATGGCTACACCTTC
TRBV2	.	few	TRBJ2-2	CASSDEARSTGELFF	TGTGCCAGCAGTGATGAGGCGCGTTCCACCGGGGAGCTGTTTTTT
TRBV5-1	.	once	TRBJ2-3	CASLSGSASTDTQYF	TGCGCCAGCCTCTCAGGGAGCGCTAGCACAGATACGCAGTATTTT
TRBV14	.	.	TRBJ2-7	CASSQEGSYEQYF	TGTGCCAGCAGCCAAGAAGGTTCCTACGAGCAGTACTTC
TRBV6-5	.	.	TRBJ1-2	CASSFRRDGGYGYTF	TGTGCCAGCAGTTTTAGGCGGGACGGGGGCTATGGCTACACCTTC
TRBV6-6	TRBD1	.	TRBJ2-7	CASRGQGREYEQYF	TGTGCCAGCAGGGGACAGGGGCGGGAGTACGAGCAGTACTTC
TRBV1	.	.	TRBJ2-3	CTSSQDRDNPVGIADTQYF	TGCACCAGCAGCCAAGATAGGGACAACCCGGTTGGTATTGCAGATACGCAGTATTTT